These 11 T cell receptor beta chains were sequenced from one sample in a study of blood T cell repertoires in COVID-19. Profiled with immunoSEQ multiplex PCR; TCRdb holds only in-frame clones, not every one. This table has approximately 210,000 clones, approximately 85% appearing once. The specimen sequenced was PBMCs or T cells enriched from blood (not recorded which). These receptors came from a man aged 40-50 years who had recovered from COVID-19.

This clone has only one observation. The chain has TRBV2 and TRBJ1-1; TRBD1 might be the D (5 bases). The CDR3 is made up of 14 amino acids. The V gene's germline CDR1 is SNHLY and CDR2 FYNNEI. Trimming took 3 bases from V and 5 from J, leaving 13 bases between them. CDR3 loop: CASSEQGYSTEAFF. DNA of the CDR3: TGTGCCAGCAGTGAGCAGGGTTACTCAACTGAAGCTTTCTTT.

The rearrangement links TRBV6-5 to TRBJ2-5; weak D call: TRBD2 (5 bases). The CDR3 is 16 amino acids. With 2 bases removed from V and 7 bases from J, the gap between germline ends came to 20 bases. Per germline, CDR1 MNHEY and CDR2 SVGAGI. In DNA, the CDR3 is TGTGCCAGCAGTTACGAGCTAGCCGCCTTGGGTCGGACCCAGTACTTC. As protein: CASSYELAALGRTQYF.

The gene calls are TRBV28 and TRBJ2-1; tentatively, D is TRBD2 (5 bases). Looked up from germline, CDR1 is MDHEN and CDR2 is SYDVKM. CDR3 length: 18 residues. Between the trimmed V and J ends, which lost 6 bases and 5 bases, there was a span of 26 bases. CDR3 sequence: CASSPPRAGIPPNNEQFF. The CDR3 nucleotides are TGTGCCAGCAGCCCCCCGAGGGCAGGAATTCCTCCTAACAATGAGCAGTTCTTC.

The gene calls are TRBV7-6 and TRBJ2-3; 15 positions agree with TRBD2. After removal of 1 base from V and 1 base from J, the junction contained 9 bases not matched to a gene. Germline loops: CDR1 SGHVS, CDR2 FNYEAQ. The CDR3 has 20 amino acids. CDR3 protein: CASSLVYRGLAGGGTDTQYF. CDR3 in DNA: TGTGCCAGCAGCTTAGTGTACCGAGGACTAGCGGGAGGGGGCACAGATACGCAGTATTTT.

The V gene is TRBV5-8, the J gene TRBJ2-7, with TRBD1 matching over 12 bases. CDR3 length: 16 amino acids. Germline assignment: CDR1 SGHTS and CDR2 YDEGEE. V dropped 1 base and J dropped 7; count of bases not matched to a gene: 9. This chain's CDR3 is CASSLSPGQGAGEQYF. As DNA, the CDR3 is TGTGCCAGCAGCTTGAGCCCGGGACAGGGGGCGGGAGAGCAGTACTTC.

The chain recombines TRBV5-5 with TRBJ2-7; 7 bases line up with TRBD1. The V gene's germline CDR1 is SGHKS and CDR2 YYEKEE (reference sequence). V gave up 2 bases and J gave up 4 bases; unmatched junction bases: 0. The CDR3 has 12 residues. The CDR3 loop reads CASSLQGYEQYF. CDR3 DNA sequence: TGTGCCAGCAGCTTACAGGGGTACGAGCAGTACTTC.

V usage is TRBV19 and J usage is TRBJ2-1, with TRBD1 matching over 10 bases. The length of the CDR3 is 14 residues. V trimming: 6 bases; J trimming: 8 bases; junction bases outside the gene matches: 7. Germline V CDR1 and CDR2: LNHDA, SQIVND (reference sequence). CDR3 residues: CASSLTGTGDEQFF. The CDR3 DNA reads TGTGCCAGTAGCCTTACCGGGACAGGGGATGAGCAGTTCTTC.

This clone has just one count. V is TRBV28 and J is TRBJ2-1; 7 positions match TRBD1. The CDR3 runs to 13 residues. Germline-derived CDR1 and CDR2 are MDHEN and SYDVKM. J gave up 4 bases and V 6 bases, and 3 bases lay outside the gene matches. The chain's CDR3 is CASRWGQYNEQFF. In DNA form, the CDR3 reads TGTGCCAGCAGGTGGGGACAGTACAATGAGCAGTTCTTC.

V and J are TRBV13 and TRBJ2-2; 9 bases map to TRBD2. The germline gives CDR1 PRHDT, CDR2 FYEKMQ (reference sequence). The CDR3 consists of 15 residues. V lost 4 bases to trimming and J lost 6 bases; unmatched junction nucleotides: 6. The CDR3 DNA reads TGTGCCAGCAGCTCCGCCGCGGGAGGGCCCGGGGAGCTGTTTTTT. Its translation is CASSSAAGGPGELFF.

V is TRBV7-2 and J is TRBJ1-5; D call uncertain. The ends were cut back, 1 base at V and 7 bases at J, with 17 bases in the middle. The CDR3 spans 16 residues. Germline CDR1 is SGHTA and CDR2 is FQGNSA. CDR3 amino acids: CASSLGNSIEKQPQHF. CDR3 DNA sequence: TGTGCCAGCAGCTTAGGCAATTCCATAGAAAAACAGCCCCAGCATTTT.

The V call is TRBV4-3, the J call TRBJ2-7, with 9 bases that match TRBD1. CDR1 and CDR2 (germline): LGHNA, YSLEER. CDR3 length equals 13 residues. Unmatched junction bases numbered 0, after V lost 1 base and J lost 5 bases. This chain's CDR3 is CASSQGQGDEQYF. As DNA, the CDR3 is TGCGCCAGCAGCCAAGGACAGGGGGACGAGCAGTACTTC.